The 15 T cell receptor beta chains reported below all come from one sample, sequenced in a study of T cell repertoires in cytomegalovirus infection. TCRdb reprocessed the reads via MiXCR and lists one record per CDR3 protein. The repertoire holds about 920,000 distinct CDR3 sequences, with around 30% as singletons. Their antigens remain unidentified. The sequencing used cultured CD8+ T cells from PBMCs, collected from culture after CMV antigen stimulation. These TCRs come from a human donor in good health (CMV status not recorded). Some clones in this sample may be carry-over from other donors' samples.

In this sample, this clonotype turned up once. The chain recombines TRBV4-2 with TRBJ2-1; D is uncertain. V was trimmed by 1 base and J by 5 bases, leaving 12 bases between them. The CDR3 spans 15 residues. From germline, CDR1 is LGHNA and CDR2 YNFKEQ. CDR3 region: CASSQGHRADNEQFF. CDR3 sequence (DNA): TGTGCCAGCAGCCAAGGACACCGGGCTGACAATGAGCAGTTCTTC.

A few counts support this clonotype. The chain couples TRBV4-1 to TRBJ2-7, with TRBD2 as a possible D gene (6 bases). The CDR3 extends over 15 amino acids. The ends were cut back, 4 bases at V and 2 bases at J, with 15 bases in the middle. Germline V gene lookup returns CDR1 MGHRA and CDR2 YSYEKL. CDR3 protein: CASSPRESGPYEQYF. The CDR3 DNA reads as TGCGCCAGCAGCCCCCGGGAGAGTGGTCCCTACGAGCAGTACTTC.

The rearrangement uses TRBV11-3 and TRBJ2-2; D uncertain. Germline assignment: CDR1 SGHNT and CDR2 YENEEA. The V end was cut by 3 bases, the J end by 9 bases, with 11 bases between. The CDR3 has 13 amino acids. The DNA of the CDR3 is TGTGCCAGCAGCTTCATTGGGGATAGGGAGCTGTTTTTT. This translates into CASSFIGDRELFF. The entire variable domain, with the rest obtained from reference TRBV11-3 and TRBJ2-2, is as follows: EAGVVQSPRYKIIEKKQPVAFWCNPISGHNTLYWYLQNLGQGPELLIRYENEEAVDDSQLPKDRFSAERLKGVDSTLKIQPAELGDSAVYLCASSFIGDRELFFGEGSRLTVL.

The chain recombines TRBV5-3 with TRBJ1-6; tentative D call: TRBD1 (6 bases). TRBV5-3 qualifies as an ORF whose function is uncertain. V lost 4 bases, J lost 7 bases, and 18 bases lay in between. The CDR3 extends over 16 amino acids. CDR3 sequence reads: CARSLLKTGENSPLHF. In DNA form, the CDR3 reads TGTGCCAGAAGCCTCCTCAAGACAGGAGAGAATTCACCCCTCCACTTT.

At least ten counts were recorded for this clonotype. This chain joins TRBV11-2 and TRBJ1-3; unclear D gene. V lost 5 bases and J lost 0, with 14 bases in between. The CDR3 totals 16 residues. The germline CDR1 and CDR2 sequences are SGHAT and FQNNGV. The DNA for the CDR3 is TGTGCCAGCAGCCCAAACTCATTCGGCTCTGGAAACACCATATATTTT. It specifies CASSPNSFGSGNTIYF.

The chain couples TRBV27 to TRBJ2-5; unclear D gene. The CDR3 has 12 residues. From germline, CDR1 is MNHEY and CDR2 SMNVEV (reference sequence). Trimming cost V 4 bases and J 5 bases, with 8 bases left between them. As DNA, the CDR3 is TGTGCCAGCAGTTGGCCCGGGGAGACCCAGTACTTC. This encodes CASSWPGETQYF.

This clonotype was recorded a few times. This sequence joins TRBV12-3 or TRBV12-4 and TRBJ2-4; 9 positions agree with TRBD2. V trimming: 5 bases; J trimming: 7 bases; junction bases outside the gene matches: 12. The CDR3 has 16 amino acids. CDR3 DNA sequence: TGTGCCAGCAGTCCAACCGGCGGGGGGGCATTCAACATTCAGTACTTC. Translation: CASSPTGGGAFNIQYF.

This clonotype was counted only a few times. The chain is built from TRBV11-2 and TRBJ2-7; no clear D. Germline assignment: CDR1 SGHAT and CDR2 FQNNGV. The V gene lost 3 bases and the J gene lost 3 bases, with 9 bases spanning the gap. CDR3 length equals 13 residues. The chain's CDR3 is CASSFSTLYEQYV. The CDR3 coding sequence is TGTGCCAGCAGCTTTAGTACCCTCTACGAGCAGTACGTC.

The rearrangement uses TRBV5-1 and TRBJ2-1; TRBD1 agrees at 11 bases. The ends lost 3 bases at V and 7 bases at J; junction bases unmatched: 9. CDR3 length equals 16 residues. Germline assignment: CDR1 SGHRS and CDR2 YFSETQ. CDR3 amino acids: CASSSSGGQGVNEQFF. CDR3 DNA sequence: TGCGCCAGCAGCTCATCAGGGGGACAGGGGGTTAATGAGCAGTTCTTC.

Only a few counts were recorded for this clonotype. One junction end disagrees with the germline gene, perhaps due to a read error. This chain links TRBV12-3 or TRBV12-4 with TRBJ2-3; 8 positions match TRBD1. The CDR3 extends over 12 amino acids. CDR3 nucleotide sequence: TGTGCCAGCCTAGATGGGACAGGTACGCAGTATTTT. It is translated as CASLDGTGTQYF.

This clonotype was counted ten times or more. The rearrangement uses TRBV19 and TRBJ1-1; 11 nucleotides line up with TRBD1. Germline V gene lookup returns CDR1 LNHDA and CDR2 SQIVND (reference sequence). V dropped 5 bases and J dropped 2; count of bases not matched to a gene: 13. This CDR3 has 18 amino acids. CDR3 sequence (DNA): TGTGCCAGTAGTCCGGGGACAGGGGGACCCGGACCCAACACTGAAGCTTTCTTT. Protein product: CASSPGTGGPGPNTEAFF. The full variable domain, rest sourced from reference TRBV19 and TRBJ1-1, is DGGITQSPKYLFRKEGQNVTLSCEQNLNHDAMYWYRQDPGQGLRLIYYSQIVNDFQKGDIAEGYSVSREKKESFPLTVTSAQKNPTAFYLCASSPGTGGPGPNTEAFFGQGTRLTVV.

The DNA for the CDR3 is TGTGCCAGCAGTTCGCGGACTCGAGACCTCCAAGAGACCCAGTACTTC. Its translation is CASSSRTRDLQETQYF. The chain carries TRBV6-5 and TRBJ2-5; weak D call: TRBD2 (5 bases). Germline V gene lookup returns CDR1 MNHEY and CDR2 SVGAGI. The germline V and J ends were trimmed by 4 bases and 1 base, with 16 bases remaining between them. This CDR3 has 16 amino acids.

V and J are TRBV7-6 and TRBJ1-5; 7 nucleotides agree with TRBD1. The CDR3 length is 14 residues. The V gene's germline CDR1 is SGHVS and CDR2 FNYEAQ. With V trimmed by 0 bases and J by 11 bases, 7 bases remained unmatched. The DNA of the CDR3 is TGTGCCAGCAGCTTAGCGCTTGGGGGACAGTCCCAGCATTTT. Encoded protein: CASSLALGGQSQHF.

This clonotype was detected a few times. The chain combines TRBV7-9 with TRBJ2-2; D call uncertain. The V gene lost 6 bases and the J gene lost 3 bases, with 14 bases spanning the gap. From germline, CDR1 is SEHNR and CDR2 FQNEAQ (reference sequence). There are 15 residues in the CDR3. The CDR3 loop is CASSTQRVDTGELFF. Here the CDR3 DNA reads TGTGCCAGCAGTACTCAAAGGGTGGACACCGGGGAGCTGTTTTTT.

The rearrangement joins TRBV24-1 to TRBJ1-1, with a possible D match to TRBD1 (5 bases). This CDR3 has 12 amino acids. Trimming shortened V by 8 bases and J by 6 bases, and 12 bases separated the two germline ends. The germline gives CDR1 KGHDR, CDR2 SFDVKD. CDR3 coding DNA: TGTGCCACCATGTCCGACAGCGCTGAAGCTTTCTTT. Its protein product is CATMSDSAEAFF.